Detailed here is one T cell receptor (beta chain). The antigen is unknown. The sample belongs to a study of T-cell memory formation after mild COVID-19. 5'RACE with constant-segment primers built TCRalpha and TCRbeta cDNA libraries with UMIs. TCRdb processed the 5' RACE reads anew with MiXCR; each CDR3 protein has one entry. The data contain about 290,000 distinct CDR3 sequences, approximately 16% of them singletons. Germline loops: CDR1 SGDLS, CDR2 YYNGEE. The CDR3 consists of 16 residues. Trimming cost V 0 bases and J 2 bases; bases outside gene matches: 3. Study-wide results and limits: Researchers could not confirm that second-wave clones peaking on day 37 targeted SARS-CoV-2. Mainly in CM and EM were contracting CD4+ clones; CD8+ were in EMRA. Some clones that responded turned up in pre-infection memory, which suggests that cross-reactive memory joined in.

This TCR derives from a man aged 18-30 years who had mild COVID-19 (a few samples of this study predate the infection). Cell type and time point are not known. The source material was PBMCs or a T cell subset sorted from them (not recorded which). This sequence joins TRBV9 and TRBJ2-2, with 8 bases identical to TRBD2. The CDR3 nucleotides are TGTGCCAGCAGCGTAGGTCGGGGGGGCAACACCGGGGAGCTGTTTTTT. This codes for CASSVGRGGNTGELFF.